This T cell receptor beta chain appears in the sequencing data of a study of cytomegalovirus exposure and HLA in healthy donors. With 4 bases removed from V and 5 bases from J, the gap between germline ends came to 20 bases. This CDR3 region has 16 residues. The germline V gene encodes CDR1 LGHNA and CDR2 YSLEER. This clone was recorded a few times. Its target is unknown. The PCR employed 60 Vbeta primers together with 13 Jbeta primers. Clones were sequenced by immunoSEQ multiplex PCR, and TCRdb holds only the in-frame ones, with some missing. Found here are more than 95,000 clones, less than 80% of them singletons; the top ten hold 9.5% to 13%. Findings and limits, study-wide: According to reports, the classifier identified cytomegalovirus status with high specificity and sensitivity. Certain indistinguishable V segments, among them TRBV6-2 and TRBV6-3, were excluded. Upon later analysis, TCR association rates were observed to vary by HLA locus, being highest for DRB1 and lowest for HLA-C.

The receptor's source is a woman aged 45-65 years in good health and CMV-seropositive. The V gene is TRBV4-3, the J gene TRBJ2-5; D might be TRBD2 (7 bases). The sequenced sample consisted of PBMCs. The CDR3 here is CASSPEVGGACETQYF. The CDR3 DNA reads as TGCGCCAGCAGCCCAGAGGTTGGGGGGGCTTGTGAGACCCAGTACTTC.